The 10 T cell receptor beta chains given below trace back to one sample, sequenced in a study of Graves' ophthalmopathy and Graves' hyperthyroidism. The study amplified TCR beta CDR3 regions using RNA transcripts. Scientists carried out first-round RT-PCR using HTBI primers and then a second-round multiplex PCR. TCRdb re-analysed the multiplex PCR reads in MiXCR, keeping a single row per CDR3 protein. The sample lists some 400,000 distinct CDR3 sequences; roughly 18% were seen once. The sample taken for sequencing was peripheral blood. These receptors originate from a young woman with Graves' ophthalmopathy.

The table lists this clonotype with a count of one. The rearrangement links TRBV6-2 or TRBV6-3 to TRBJ2-2, with D perhaps being TRBD1 or TRBD2 (6 bases each). The CDR3 contains 18 residues. Germline CDR1 is MNHEY and CDR2 is SVGEGT. V dropped 7 bases and J dropped 1 base, with 22 bases sitting between them. Here the CDR3 DNA reads TGTGCCAGCATATTAATCAAACCGGGGGCATTGAACACCGGGGAGCTGTTTTTT. Translating gives CASILIKPGALNTGELFF.

This clonotype was detected ten times or more. The rearrangement links TRBV11-2 to TRBJ2-7, with 14 bases identical to TRBD2. J gave up 4 bases and V 3 bases, and 5 bases lay outside the gene matches. Germline CDR1 is SGHAT and CDR2 is FQNNGV. The CDR3 runs to 16 residues. The CDR3 DNA reads as TGTGCCAGCAGCTTCCCGGGACTAGCGGGAGTGTACGAGCAGTACTTC. Its translation is CASSFPGLAGVYEQYF.

There are a few counts of this clonotype. The chain employs TRBV3-1 and TRBJ1-1; D is unresolved. Germline-derived CDR1 and CDR2 are LGHDT and YNNKEL (reference sequence). The CDR3 covers 10 residues. V lost 4 bases and J lost 11, with 8 bases in between. The CDR3 protein is CASSPPRAFF. In DNA, the CDR3 is TGTGCCAGCAGCCCGCCCAGGGCTTTCTTT. Using reference TRBV3-1 and TRBJ1-1 for the parts outside the CDR3, the full variable domain is DTAVSQTPKYLVTQMGNDKSIKCEQNLGHDTMYWYKQDSKKFLKIMFSYNNKELIINETVPNRFSPKSPDKAHLNLHINSLELGDSAVYFCASSPPRAFFGQGTRLTVV.

In this sample, this clonotype turned up many times. Here the CDR3 DNA reads TGTGCCAGCAGTGGACAGGGGGCAAGGGAATACGAGCAGTACTTC. Amino acids: CASSGQGAREYEQYF. The chain combines TRBV6-1 with TRBJ2-7; TRBD1 matches at 10 bases. Per germline, CDR1 MNHNS and CDR2 SASEGT. The CDR3 spans 15 residues. V dropped 4 bases and J dropped 4; count of bases not matched to a gene: 7.

The chain joins TRBV6-5 to TRBJ1-2, with 7 bases fitting TRBD1. CDR1 is MNHEY, CDR2 SVGAGI, per germline. This CDR3 has 15 amino acids. Trimming at V came to 4 bases and at J to 4 bases, leaving 9 bases not matched to a gene. CDR3 sequence reads: CASSSGQQGTYGYTF. CDR3 DNA: TGTGCCAGCAGTTCGGGCCAACAGGGGACCTATGGCTACACCTTC.

This clonotype has ten or more counts. J is TRBJ2-6 and V is TRBV6-1; the D gene is possibly TRBD1 (6 bases). This CDR3 spans 15 amino acids. CDR1 and CDR2 (germline): MNHNS, SASEGT. The V end lost 7 bases, the J end lost 1 base, and 11 bases lay between the germline ends. The CDR3 reads CASIGGRSGANVLTF. In nucleotides, the CDR3 is TGTGCCAGCATTGGGGGCCGTTCTGGGGCCAACGTCCTGACTTTC.

The rearrangement joins TRBV28 to TRBJ2-2; possible D gene TRBD2, 5 bases. The CDR3 is made up of 16 amino acids. V lost 3 bases to trimming and J lost 2 bases, with 13 bases between them. Looked up from germline, CDR1 is MDHEN and CDR2 is SYDVKM. This chain's CDR3 is CASSFRRLSNTGELFF. In DNA, the CDR3 is TGTGCCAGCAGTTTCCGGAGGTTAAGTAACACCGGGGAGCTGTTTTTT.

This clonotype was observed a handful of times. The CDR3 DNA reads TGTGCCAGCAGCTTAGAAGAATGGGACAGGGGCGGAAAAGCTAACTATGGCTACACCTTC. It translates to CASSLEEWDRGGKANYGYTF. The rearrangement uses TRBV11-2 and TRBJ1-2; 10 positions match TRBD1. Germline V lookup: CDR1 SGHAT, CDR2 FQNNGV. V lost 0 bases to trimming and J lost 0 bases; unmatched junction nucleotides: 13. The CDR3 loop spans 20 amino acids.

This clonotype has at least ten counts. The J gene is TRBJ2-5, the V gene TRBV9, with 8 bases fitting TRBD1. Losses at the gene ends were 4 bases for V and 5 bases for J; bases not matched to a gene: 10. The length of the CDR3 is 15 residues. Germline values: CDR1 SGDLS, CDR2 YYNGEE. CDR3 region: CASSSRTGKEETQYF. The CDR3 DNA reads as TGTGCCAGCAGCTCCAGGACAGGGAAGGAGGAGACCCAGTACTTC.

The table lists this clonotype with many counts. The chain recombines TRBV28 with TRBJ1-5; the D gene is possibly TRBD1 (5 bases). CDR1 and CDR2 (germline): MDHEN, SYDVKM. The CDR3 length is 16 residues. With 6 bases removed from V and 6 bases from J, the gap between germline ends came to 21 bases. CDR3: CASSSGTLGVSQPQHF. The CDR3, as DNA: TGTGCCAGCAGCTCCGGGACCCTAGGGGTTAGTCAGCCCCAGCATTTT.